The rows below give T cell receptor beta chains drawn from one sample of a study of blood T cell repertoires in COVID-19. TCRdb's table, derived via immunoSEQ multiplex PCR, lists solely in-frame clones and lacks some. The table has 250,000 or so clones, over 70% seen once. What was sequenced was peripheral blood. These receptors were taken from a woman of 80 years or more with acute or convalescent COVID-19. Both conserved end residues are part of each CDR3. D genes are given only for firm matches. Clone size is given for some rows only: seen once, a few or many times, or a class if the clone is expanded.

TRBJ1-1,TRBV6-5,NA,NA,TGTGCCAGCGTCGCGGAGGGAACTGAAGCTTTCTTT,CASVAEGTEAFF
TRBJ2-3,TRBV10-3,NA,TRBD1,TGTGCCATCGGGACAGGGGCCACAGATACGCAGTATTTT,CAIGTGATDTQYF
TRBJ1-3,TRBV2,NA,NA,TGTGCCAGCAGTAATCCGGGACACAACTCTGGAAACACCATATATTTT,CASSNPGHNSGNTIYF
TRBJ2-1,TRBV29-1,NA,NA,TGCAGCGTTGAAGAGAACCGGGGGATGAATGAGCAGTTCTTC,CSVEENRGMNEQFF
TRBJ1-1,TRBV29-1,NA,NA,TGCAGCGTTTCCAGGTACACTGAAGCTTTCTTT,CSVSRYTEAFF
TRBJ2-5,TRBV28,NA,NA,TGTGCCAGCACCCGCCGGGGGGCGGGAATGGAGACCCAGTACTTC,CASTRRGAGMETQYF
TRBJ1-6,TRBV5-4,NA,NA,TGTGCCAGCAGCTTGGACAGGAACGGTAATTCACCCCTCCACTTT,CASSLDRNGNSPLHF
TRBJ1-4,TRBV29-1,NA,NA,TGCAGCGTTGAATCGGACGGGGATAGGCTGTTTTTT,CSVESDGDRLFF
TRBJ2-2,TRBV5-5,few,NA,TGTGCCAGCAGCTTGGGCGGCGGGACGAACACCGGGGAGCTGTTTTTT,CASSLGGGTNTGELFF
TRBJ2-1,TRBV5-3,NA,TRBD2,TGTGCCAGAAGCTTGAAGCGGGAGCTGTTGGAGCAGTTCTTC,CARSLKRELLEQFF
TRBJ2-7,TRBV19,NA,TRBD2,TGTGCCAGTAGTATAAGTGGGACTAGCGGCTCCTACGAGCAGTACTTC,CASSISGTSGSYEQYF
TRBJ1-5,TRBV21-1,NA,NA,TGTGCCAGCAGCAAAGAGTTCGGACAGGGGGGATGTCAGCCCCAGCATTTT,CASSKEFGQGGCQPQHF
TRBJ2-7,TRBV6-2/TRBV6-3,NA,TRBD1,TGTGCCAGCAGTCGACAGGGGGTCTACGAGCAGTACTTC,CASSRQGVYEQYF
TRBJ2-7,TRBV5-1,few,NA,TGCGCCAGCAGCCCCTCTCGGACAGTTGACCACGAGCAGTACTTC,CASSPSRTVDHEQYF
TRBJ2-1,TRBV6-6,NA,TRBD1,TGTGCCAGCAGCCGTGGACAGGGGGCCGCGAATGAGCAGTTCTTC,CASSRGQGAANEQFF
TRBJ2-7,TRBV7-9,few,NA,TGTGCCAGCAGCTTATCGGCTAGATCCTACGAGCAGTACTTC,CASSLSARSYEQYF
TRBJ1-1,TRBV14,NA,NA,TGTGCCAGCAGCCCGCTACAGGCCCGAACTGAAGCTTTCTTT,CASSPLQARTEAFF
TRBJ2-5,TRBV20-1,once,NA,TGCAGTGCCAGGGGTGTGGAGACCCAGTACTTC,CSARGVETQYF
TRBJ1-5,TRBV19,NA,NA,TGTGCCAGTAGTATGCTACAGGGCCTAAAGCATTTT,CASSMLQGLKHF
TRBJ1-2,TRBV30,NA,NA,TGTGCCTGGTCCCCCCTAACAGGGAACTATGGCTACACCTTC,CAWSPLTGNYGYTF
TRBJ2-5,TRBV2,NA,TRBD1,TGTGCCAGCAGTGAAGCGGCAGGGGGTTATGAGACCCAGTACTTC,CASSEAAGGYETQYF
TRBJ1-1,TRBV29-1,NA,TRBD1,TGCAGCGTCCCGGGACAGGGGGCGAACACTGAAGCTTTCTTT,CSVPGQGANTEAFF
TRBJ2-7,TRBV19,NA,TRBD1,TGTGCCAGTAGCCAAACCGGGACAGGGATTCACGAGCAGTACTTC,CASSQTGTGIHEQYF
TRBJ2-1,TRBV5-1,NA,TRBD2,TGCGCCAGCAGCTTGGGCGGGAGCTTAGGAAATGAGCAGTTCTTC,CASSLGGSLGNEQFF
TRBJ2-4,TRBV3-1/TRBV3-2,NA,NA,TGTGCCAGCAGCCAATTATCTGACGGGGGAGATCAGTACTTC,CASSQLSDGGDQYF
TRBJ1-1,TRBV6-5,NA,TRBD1,TGTGCCAGCAGGGTCCGGACAGGTGGATTTACTGAAGCTTTCTTT,CASRVRTGGFTEAFF
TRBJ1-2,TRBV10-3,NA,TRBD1,TGTGCCATCAGTGATATACTCGTAGGACAGGGACGCTATGGCTACACCTTC,CAISDILVGQGRYGYTF
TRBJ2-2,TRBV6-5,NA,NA,TGTGCCAGCAGGGGTGAGGCCGGGGAGCTGTTTTTT,CASRGEAGELFF
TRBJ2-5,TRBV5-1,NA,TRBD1,TGCGCCAGCAGCTTGGCTGTCGTCGGGACAGGGGGGGAGACCCAGTACTTC,CASSLAVVGTGGETQYF
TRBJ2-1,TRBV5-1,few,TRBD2,TGCGCCAGCAGCTCACCAGCCGGGACTACTTACAATGAGCAGTTCTTC,CASSSPAGTTYNEQFF
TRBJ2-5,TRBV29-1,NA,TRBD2,TGCAGCGCTGGACTAGCTGTGGAGACCCAGTACTTC,CSAGLAVETQYF
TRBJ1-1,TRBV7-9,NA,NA,TGTGCCAGCAGCCCGGGTCACAATTTGATGAACACTGAAGCTTTCTTT,CASSPGHNLMNTEAFF
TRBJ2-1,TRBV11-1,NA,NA,TGTGCCAGCAAGACAAGAACCTACAATGAGCAGTTCTTC,CASKTRTYNEQFF
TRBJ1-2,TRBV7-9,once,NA,TGTGCCAGCTCCCCCCCTGGGGAGGGAGTTTATGGCTACACCTTC,CASSPPGEGVYGYTF
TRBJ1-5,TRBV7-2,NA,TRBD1,TGTGCCAGCAGCCAAACAGGGGTGCGCAATCAGCCCCAGCATTTT,CASSQTGVRNQPQHF
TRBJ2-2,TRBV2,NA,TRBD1,TGTGCCAGCACGGGGACAGGGAACACCGGGGAGCTGTTTTTT,CASTGTGNTGELFF
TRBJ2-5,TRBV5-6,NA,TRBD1,TGTGCCAGCAGCGGCCGGGACAGGGGTGTGGAGACCCAGTACTTC,CASSGRDRGVETQYF
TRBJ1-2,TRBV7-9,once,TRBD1,TGTGCCAGCAGCTACCTAGGGGGCGACTATGGCTACACCTTC,CASSYLGGDYGYTF
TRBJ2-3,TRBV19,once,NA,TGTGCCAGTTCTCGGGGGGCTATCCTCCCAGATACGCAGTATTTT,CASSRGAILPDTQYF
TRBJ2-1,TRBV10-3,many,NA,TGTGCCATCACCTTGCCAGGGATAGGTCACAATGAGCAGTTCTTC,CAITLPGIGHNEQFF
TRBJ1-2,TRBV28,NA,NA,TGTGCCAGCAGGGCCGACAGGCTCCTCGGGGGCTACACCTTC,CASRADRLLGGYTF
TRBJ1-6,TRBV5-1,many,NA,TGCGCCAGCAGCTTGACAGAGGCGGGTAATTCACCCCTCCACTTT,CASSLTEAGNSPLHF
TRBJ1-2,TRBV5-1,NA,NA,TGCGCCAGCAGCTTGAACAGCCCGGGGGGAACGAACTTCTATGGCTACACCTTC,CASSLNSPGGTNFYGYTF
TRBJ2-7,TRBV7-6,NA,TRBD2,TGTGCCAGCAGCCCAACGCCGGGGGGTGTCTACGAGCAGTACTTC,CASSPTPGGVYEQYF
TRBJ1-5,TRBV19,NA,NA,TGTGCCAGTAGTATAGGTCCCTCGGGGGGACGGACATATAGCAATCAGCCCCAGCATTTT,CASSIGPSGGRTYSNQPQHF
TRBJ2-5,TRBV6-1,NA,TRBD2,TGTGCCAGCAGTGAAGCGATGGGCGGGAGTCGTCAGACCCAGTACTTC,CASSEAMGGSRQTQYF
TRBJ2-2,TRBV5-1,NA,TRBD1,TGCGCCAGCAGCTCGGGACAGCCGAACACCGGGGAGCTGTTTTTT,CASSSGQPNTGELFF
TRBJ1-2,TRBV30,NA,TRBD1,TGTGCCTGGAGTGCACTGGGACAGGGGCTTGCTAACTATGGCTACACCTTC,CAWSALGQGLANYGYTF
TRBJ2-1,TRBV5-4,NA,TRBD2,TGTGCCAGCAGCCCTACTAGCGGGGGTTACAATGAGCAGTTCTTC,CASSPTSGGYNEQFF
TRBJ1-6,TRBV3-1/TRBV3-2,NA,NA,TGTGCCAGCAGCCTATACCCGACAGCTAGCTCCTATAATTCACCCCTCCACTTT,CASSLYPTASSYNSPLHF
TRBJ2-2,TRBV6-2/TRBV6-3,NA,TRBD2,TGTGCCAGCAGTTTCGGGACTAGCGGATACACCGGGGAGCTGTTTTTT,CASSFGTSGYTGELFF
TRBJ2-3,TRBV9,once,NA,TGTGCCAGCAGCGTAGCCGCTGGAGGAGATACGCAGTATTTT,CASSVAAGGDTQYF
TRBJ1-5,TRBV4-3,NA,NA,TGCGCCAGCAGCCAAGATTTAGGGCTAGCCGTGCCCCAGCATTTT,CASSQDLGLAVPQHF
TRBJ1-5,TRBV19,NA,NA,TGTGCCAGTAGTATAGTAGGGGGACGCAATCAGCCCCAGCATTTT,CASSIVGGRNQPQHF
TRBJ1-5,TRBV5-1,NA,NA,TGCGCCAGCAGCTTGGCCCCCAGGGCTAGCAATCAGCCCCAGCATTTT,CASSLAPRASNQPQHF
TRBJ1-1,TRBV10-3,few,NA,TGTGCCATCAGACTGACAGGTAACACTGAAGCTTTCTTT,CAIRLTGNTEAFF
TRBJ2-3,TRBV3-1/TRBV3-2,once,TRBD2,TGTGCCAGCAGCCTACGTAGCGGGGGGAGTAGCACAGATACGCAGTATTTT,CASSLRSGGSSTDTQYF
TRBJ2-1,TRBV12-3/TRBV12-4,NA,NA,TGTGCCAGCGGAGGTTCCGGGGGGCGTGAGCAGTTCTTC,CASGGSGGREQFF
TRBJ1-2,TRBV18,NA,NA,TGTGCCAGCTCACCGGCACAGACGTCCTATGGCTACACCTTC,CASSPAQTSYGYTF
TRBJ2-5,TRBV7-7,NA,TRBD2,TGTGCCAGCAGCCCCGGGACTAGCGGCGCGACCCAGTACTTC,CASSPGTSGATQYF